This T cell receptor (beta chain) came from a study of early T cells in non-severe SARS-CoV-2 infection (dated by TCRdb to about 2021). Turning to the overall study: TCR sequencing used bulk RNA from unsorted whole blood, so alpha and beta chains could not be paired.

This clonotype was observed many times. This clone's antigen is unknown. Base qualities are not provided; no much larger clone lies one nucleotide away. Library prep was done by 5' RACE. The run used a NextSeq 500. In the TCR library protocol, unique molecular identifiers were attached to individual cDNA molecules to correct for PCR bias and sequencing error. Both TCR alpha and beta chains were sequenced, and tight co-correlation was observed between alpha and beta sequence abundances in each sample. As for how the authors treated the data: V gene, J gene and CDR3 annotation of TCR sequences was performed with Decombinator V4. Expanded TCRs were defined as changing significantly between any two time points under a Poisson model with p below 0.0001. TCR abundances were normalised to the total number of TCRs sequenced in each sample and reported as counts per million. MAIT TCRs were defined by TRAV1-2 paired with TRAJ12, TRAJ20 or TRAJ33, and iNKT TCRs by TRAV10 paired with TRAJ18. VDJdb, accessed 1 November 2021, was searched for CMV, EBV and SARS-CoV-2 annotated TCRs, excluding TCRs annotated for multiple antigens. Starting from the raw public reads, TCRdb applied fastp trimming at Q25, assembled clones with MiXCR and retained in-frame beta chains. Rows with one shared CDR3 protein collapse into an entry with the most common genes and DNA. It is TCRdb's table, rather than the study itself, that gives the V and J calls and clone size. The sample table holds 77,000 or so distinct CDR3 sequences, of which 14% were seen once. The ten biggest clones cover about 3.7% of the sample.

Including the terminal cysteine and phenylalanine, the CDR3 comprises 13 residues. The read is trimmed to its CDR3 DNA, 39 bases read in frame from base 1. The trim is 5 bases for V and 7 bases for J, with a gap of 13 bases between the germline ends. CDR1 and CDR2, looked up from the germline V gene, are SGHTA and FQGNSA. Set within a cohort of healthcare workers in London, UK, this nested case-control study involved weekly PCR testing of nasopharyngeal swabs along with blood sampling. Healthcare workers were recruited between 23 and 31 March 2020, during the week of the UK lockdown, and were followed weekly for up to about 15 weeks. General conclusions and limits of the study: VDJdb matching was skewed toward anti-spike CD8 responses and likely underestimated virus-specific expansions by missing private and CD4 specificities.

This TCR was recovered from an adult who was a healthcare worker with PCR-confirmed SARS-CoV-2 infection or an uninfected control (not recorded which). The source was whole blood, collected at baseline. This chain is built from TRBV7-2 and TRBJ2-3, with the identity of the D gene unclear. The DNA sequence reads TGTGCCAGCAGCCCCGCCGGGTCGAATACGCAGTATTTT. Translated, this is CASSPAGSNTQYF.